This TCR beta chain was observed in a study of cytomegalovirus exposure and HLA in healthy donors. Study-wide results and caveats: Cytomegalovirus status was reportedly diagnosed by the classifier with high specificity and sensitivity. TCR beta chains numbering 164 were designated cytomegalovirus-associated.

On this clone itself: Its matching antigen is unknown.

The CDR3 is 13 amino acids. Germline V gene data show CDR1 as LNHDA and CDR2 as SQIVND (reference sequence). V was pared by 5 bases and J by 5 bases, with 12 bases between. Profiled with immunoSEQ multiplex PCR; TCRdb holds only in-frame clones, not every one. The sample contains roughly 130,000 clones, roughly 86% of which appear only once. Specimen: PBMCs. This clonotype was sampled from a man between 25 and 39 years old in good health and CMV-seronegative. This chain uses TRBV19 with TRBJ1-1; D gene ambiguous. CDR3 sequence reads: CASSRRDPTEAFF. The DNA of the CDR3 is TGTGCCAGTAGTCGTCGAGATCCGACTGAAGCTTTCTTT.